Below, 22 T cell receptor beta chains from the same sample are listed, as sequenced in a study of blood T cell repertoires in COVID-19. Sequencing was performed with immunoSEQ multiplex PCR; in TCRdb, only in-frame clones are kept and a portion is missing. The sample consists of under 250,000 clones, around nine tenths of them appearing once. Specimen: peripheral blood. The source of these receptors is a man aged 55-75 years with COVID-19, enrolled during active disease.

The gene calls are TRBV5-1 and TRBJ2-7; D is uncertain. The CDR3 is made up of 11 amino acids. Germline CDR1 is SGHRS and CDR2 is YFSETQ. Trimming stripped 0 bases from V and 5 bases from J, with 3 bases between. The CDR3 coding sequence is TGCGCCAGCAGCTTGGGGCACGAGCAGTACTTC. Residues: CASSLGHEQYF.

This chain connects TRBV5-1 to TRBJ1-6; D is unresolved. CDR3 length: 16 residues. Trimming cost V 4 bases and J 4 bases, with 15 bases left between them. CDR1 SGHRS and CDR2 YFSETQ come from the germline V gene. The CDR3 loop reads CASSLTLAGYNSPLHF. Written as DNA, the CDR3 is TGCGCCAGCAGCCTCACCCTGGCTGGTTATAATTCACCCCTCCACTTT.

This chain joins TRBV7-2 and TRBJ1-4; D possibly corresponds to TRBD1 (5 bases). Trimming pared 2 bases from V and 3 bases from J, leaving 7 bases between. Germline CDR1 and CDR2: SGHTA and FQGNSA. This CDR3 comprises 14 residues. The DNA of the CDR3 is TGTGCCAGCAGCTTACGGGGGGCTAATGAAAAACTGTTTTTT. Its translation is CASSLRGANEKLFF.

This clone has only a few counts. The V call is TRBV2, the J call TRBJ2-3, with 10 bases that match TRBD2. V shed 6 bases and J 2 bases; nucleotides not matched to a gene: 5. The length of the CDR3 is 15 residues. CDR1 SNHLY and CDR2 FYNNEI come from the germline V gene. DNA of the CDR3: TGTGCCAGCAGGGCACTAGCGGGGTTCACAGATACGCAGTATTTT. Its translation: CASRALAGFTDTQYF.

CDR3 region: CASTRDRVTGELFF. The CDR3 nucleotides read TGTGCCAGCACTCGGGACAGGGTTACCGGGGAGCTGTTTTTT. The chain couples TRBV27 to TRBJ2-2, with 9 bases fitting TRBD1. Per germline, CDR1 MNHEY and CDR2 SMNVEV (reference sequence). The V gene end was trimmed by 7 bases and the J gene end by 5 bases; junction bases not matched to a gene: 5. The CDR3 is 14 residues long.

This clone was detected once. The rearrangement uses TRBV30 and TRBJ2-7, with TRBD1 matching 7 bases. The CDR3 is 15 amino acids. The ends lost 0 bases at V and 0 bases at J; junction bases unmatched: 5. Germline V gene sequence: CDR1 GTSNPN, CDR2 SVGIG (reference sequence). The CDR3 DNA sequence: TGTGCCTGGAGTGTAAAGGGGGCCAACTCCTACGAGCAGTACTTC. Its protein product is CAWSVKGANSYEQYF.

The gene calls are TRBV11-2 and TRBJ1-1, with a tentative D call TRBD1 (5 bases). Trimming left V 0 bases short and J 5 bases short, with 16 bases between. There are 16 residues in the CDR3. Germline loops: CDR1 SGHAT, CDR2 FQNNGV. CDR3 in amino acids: CASSLDLQGGKTEAFF. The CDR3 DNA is TGTGCCAGCAGCTTAGATCTGCAGGGCGGGAAGACTGAAGCTTTCTTT.

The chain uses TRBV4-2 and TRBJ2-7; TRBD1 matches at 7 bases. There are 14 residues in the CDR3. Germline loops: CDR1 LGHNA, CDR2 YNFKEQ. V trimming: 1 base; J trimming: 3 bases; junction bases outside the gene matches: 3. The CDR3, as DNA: TGTGCCAGCAGCCAAGCACAGGGGAACTACGAGCAGTACTTC. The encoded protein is CASSQAQGNYEQYF.

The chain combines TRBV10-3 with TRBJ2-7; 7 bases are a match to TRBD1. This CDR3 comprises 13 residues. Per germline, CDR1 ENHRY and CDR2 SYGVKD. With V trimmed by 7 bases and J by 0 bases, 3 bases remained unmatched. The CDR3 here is CAIKGTDSYEQYF. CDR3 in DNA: TGTGCCATCAAGGGGACAGACTCCTACGAGCAGTACTTC.

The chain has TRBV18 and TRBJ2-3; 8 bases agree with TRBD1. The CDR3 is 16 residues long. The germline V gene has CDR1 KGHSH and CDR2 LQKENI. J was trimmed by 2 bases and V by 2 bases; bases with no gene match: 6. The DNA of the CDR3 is TGTGCCAGCTCACCATTGGGACAGGCCTACACAGATACGCAGTATTTT. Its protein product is CASSPLGQAYTDTQYF.

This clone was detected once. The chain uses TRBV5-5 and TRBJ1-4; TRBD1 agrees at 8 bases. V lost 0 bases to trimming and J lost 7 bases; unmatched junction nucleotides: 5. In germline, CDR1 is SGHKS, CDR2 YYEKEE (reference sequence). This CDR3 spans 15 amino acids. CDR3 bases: TGTGCCAGCAGCTTGGGGCAGGGGGCGACTGAAAAACTGTTTTTT. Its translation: CASSLGQGATEKLFF.

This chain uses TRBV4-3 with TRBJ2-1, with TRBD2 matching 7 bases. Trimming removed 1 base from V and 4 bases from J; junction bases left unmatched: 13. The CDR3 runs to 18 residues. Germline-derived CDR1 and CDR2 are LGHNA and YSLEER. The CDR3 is CASSQGGGVFFEYNEQFF. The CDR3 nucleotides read TGCGCCAGCAGCCAAGGCGGGGGAGTATTCTTCGAATACAATGAGCAGTTCTTC.

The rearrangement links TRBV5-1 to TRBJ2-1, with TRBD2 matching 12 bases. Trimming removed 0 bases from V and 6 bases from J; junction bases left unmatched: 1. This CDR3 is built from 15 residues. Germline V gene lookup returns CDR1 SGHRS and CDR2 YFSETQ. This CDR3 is CASSLGLAGVNEQFF. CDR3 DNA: TGCGCCAGCAGCTTGGGACTAGCGGGAGTCAATGAGCAGTTCTTC.

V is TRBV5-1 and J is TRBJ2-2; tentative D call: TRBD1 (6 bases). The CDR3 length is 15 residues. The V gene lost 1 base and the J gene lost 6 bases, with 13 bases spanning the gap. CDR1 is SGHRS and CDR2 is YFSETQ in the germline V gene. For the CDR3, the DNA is TGCGCCAGCAGCTTGTGGGCAGGGGAGTCCGGGGAGCTGTTTTTT. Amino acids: CASSLWAGESGELFF. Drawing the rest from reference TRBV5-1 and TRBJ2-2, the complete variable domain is KAGVTQTPRYLIKTRGQQVTLSCSPISGHRSVSWYQQTPGQGLQFLFEYFSETQRNKGNFPGRFSGRQFSNSRSEMNVSTLELGDSALYLCASSLWAGESGELFFGEGSRLTVL.

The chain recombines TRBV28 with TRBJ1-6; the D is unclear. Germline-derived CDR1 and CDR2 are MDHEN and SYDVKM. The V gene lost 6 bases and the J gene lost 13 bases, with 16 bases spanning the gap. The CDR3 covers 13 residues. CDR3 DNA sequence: TGTGCCAGCAGCCTCGTGAGCCTCTCGCCCCTCCACTTT. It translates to CASSLVSLSPLHF.

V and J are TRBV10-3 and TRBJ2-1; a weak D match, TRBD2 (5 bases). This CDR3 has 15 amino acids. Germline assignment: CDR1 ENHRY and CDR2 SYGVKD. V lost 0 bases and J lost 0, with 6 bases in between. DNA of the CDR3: TGTGCCATCAGTGAGTCGGGGAGCTCCTACAATGAGCAGTTCTTC. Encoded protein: CAISESGSSYNEQFF.

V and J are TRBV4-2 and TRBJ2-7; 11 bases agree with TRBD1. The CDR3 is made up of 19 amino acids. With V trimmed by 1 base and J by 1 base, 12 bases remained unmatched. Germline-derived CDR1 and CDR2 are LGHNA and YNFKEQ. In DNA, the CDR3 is TGTGCCAGCAGCCAAGGCGAACAGGGACAGGGGGTTCTGTCCTACGAGCAGTACTTC. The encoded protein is CASSQGEQGQGVLSYEQYF.

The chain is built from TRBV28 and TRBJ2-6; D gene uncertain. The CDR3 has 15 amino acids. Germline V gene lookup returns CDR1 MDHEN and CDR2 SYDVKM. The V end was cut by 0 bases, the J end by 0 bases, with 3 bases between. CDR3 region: CASSLWASGANVLTF. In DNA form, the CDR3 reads TGTGCCAGCAGTTTATGGGCCTCTGGGGCCAACGTCCTGACTTTC.

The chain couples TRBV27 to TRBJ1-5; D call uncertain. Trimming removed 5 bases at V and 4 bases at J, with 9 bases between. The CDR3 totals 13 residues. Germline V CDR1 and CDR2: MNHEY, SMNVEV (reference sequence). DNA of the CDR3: TGTGCCAGCAGTCTGGGGAGAAATCAGCCCCAGCATTTT. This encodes CASSLGRNQPQHF.

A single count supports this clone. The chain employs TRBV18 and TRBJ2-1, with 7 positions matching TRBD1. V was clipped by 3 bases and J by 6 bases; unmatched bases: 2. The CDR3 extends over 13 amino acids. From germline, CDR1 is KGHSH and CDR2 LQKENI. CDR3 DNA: TGTGCCAGCTCACCCGGGACAGTCAATGAGCAGTTCTTC. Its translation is CASSPGTVNEQFF.

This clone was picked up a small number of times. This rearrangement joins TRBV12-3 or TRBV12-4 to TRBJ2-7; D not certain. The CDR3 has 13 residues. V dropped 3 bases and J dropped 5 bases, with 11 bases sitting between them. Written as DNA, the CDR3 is TGTGCCAGCAGTTTTTGGCTTCACCACGAGCAGTACTTC. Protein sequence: CASSFWLHHEQYF.

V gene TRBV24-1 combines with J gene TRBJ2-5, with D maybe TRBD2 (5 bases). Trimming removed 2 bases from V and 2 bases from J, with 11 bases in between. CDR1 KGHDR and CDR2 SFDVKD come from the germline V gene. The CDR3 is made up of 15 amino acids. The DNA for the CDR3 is TGTGCCACCAGTGATTCCAGGACGGGACAAGAGACCCAGTACTTC. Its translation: CATSDSRTGQETQYF.